This TCR beta chain appears in the sequencing data of a study of cytomegalovirus exposure and HLA in healthy donors. About this clone: Its antigen is currently unknown.

The PCR made use of 60 Vbeta and 13 Jbeta primers. Using immunoSEQ multiplex PCR, the repertoire was profiled, and TCRdb retains in-frame clones only, with some absent. The sample spans under 100,000 clones; the ten largest clones claim around 3.4%. Study-wide results and limits: For TCR beta chains, V- and J-gene trimming was later linked to a missense DCLRE1C variant. A later analysis linked 15,000 to 20,000 TCR beta sequences to HLA alleles at 0.05 false discovery rate.

The CDR3 totals 14 residues. Trimming cost V 3 bases and J 5 bases; bases outside gene matches: 6. Germline V lookup: CDR1 SGHTA, CDR2 FQGNSA. This TCR derives from a woman aged 25 to 39 in good health and CMV-seronegative. The chain carries TRBV7-2 and TRBJ1-1; 7 nucleotides line up with TRBD1. Input material: PBMCs. The CDR3 sequence: CASSFLTGLTEAFF. The CDR3 coding sequence is TGTGCCAGCAGCTTCCTGACAGGGCTTACTGAAGCTTTCTTT.